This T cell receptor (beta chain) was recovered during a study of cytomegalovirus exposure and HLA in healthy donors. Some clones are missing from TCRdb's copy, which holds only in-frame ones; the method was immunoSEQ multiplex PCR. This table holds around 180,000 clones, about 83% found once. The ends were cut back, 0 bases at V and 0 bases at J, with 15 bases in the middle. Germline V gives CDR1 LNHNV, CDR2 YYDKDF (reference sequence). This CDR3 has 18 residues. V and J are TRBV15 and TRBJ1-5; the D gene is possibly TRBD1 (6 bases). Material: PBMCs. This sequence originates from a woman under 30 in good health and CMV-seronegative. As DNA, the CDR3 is TGTGCCACCAGCAGAGATAGGAGACAGGCATCTAGCAATCAGCCCCAGCATTTT. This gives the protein CATSRDRRQASSNQPQHF.